The 26 T cell receptor beta chains below come from one sample, sequenced in a study of blood T cell repertoires in COVID-19. Method: immunoSEQ multiplex PCR; TCRdb's copy keeps in-frame clones and lacks some. The sample includes 150,000 or so clones, 80% seen only once; the top ten take 0.5% to 0.65%. Specimen: peripheral blood. The origin of the receptors is a man between 60 and 75 years old with acute or convalescent COVID-19.

The chain is built from TRBV7-3 and TRBJ1-2; unclear D gene. This CDR3 spans 12 amino acids. Trimming cost V 6 bases and J 6 bases, with 11 bases left between them. Germline V lookup: CDR1 SGHTA, CDR2 FQGTGA. This CDR3 is CASRKEEDGYTF. The DNA for the CDR3 is TGTGCCAGCAGGAAGGAAGAGGATGGCTACACCTTC.

The chain is built from TRBV28 and TRBJ1-6, with 8 bases lining up with TRBD1. V lost 4 bases to trimming and J lost 2 bases; unmatched junction nucleotides: 7. CDR3 length: 17 amino acids. Germline-derived CDR1 and CDR2 are MDHEN and SYDVKM. The CDR3 DNA reads TGTGCCAGCAGTTCGCAGCGGACAGGGACCTATAATTCACCCCTCCACTTT. Protein: CASSSQRTGTYNSPLHF. Full variable domain (outside the CDR3, taken from reference TRBV28 and TRBJ1-6): DVKVTQSSRYLVKRTGEKVFLECVQDMDHENMFWYRQDPGLGLRLIYFSYDVKMKEKGDIPEGYSVSREKKERFSLILESASTNQTSMYLCASSSQRTGTYNSPLHFGNGTRLTVT.

V gene TRBV6-5 combines with J gene TRBJ2-1; 7 bases line up with TRBD2. Trimming took 0 bases from V and 4 from J; bases not matched to a gene: 6. The CDR3 spans 16 residues. The germline V gene encodes CDR1 MNHEY and CDR2 SVGAGI. As DNA, the CDR3 is TGTGCCAGCAGTTACTCTCCCCGGGGGGTATACAATGAGCAGTTCTTC. It translates to CASSYSPRGVYNEQFF.

J is TRBJ2-1 and V is TRBV3-1 (or the pseudogene TRBV3-2), with D perhaps TRBD1 (6 bases). This CDR3 spans 16 amino acids. Germline V gene data show CDR1 as LGHDT and CDR2 as YNNKEL (reference sequence). V gave up 4 bases and J gave up 0 bases, with 13 bases separating them. CDR3 sequence: CASSRPAGVSYNEQFF. The CDR3 DNA reads TGTGCCAGCAGCCGACCGGCAGGGGTCTCCTACAATGAGCAGTTCTTC.

The chain employs TRBV6-6 and TRBJ2-3; D unresolved. CDR3 length: 12 residues. The germline gives CDR1 MNHNY, CDR2 SVGAGI (reference sequence). V lost 6 bases and J lost 6, with 10 bases in between. Written as DNA, the CDR3 is TGTGCCAGCAGGACTCCTTCTGATACGCAGTATTTT. Translation: CASRTPSDTQYF.

The chain carries TRBV9 and TRBJ2-3, with D possibly being TRBD2 (6 bases). V lost 4 bases and J lost 3, with 15 bases in between. This CDR3 has 15 residues. Germline CDR1 SGDLS, CDR2 YYNGEE. Here the CDR3 reads CASSTGTFPTDTQYF. The DNA of the CDR3 is TGTGCCAGCAGCACCGGGACTTTCCCAACAGATACGCAGTATTTT.

This chain links TRBV7-9 with TRBJ1-3; TRBD1 agrees at 7 bases. The CDR3 totals 15 residues. V lost 5 bases, J lost 2 bases, and 6 bases stayed unmatched. Germline values: CDR1 SEHNR, CDR2 FQNEAQ (reference sequence). The CDR3 is CASSRTGTAGNTIYF. The CDR3 region has the DNA TGTGCCAGCAGCCGCACAGGGACAGCTGGAAACACCATATATTTT.

This clone was counted once. The V gene is TRBV19, the J gene TRBJ1-2; D is possibly TRBD1 (5 bases). The CDR3 has 14 amino acids. Looked up from germline, CDR1 is LNHDA and CDR2 is SQIVND (reference sequence). V shed 3 bases and J shed 8 bases, with 16 bases lying between them. The CDR3 spells CASSIMSGEDGYTF. As DNA, the CDR3 is TGTGCCAGTAGTATTATGTCGGGGGAGGACGGCTACACCTTC.

The J gene is TRBJ1-5, the V gene TRBV6-2 or TRBV6-3; D gene ambiguous. The CDR3 covers 15 residues. Germline CDR1 MNHEY, CDR2 SVGEGT. V shed 1 base and J shed 0 bases, with 7 bases lying between them. The CDR3 loop is CASSYWADSNQPQHF. CDR3 nucleotide sequence: TGTGCCAGCAGTTACTGGGCCGATAGCAATCAGCCCCAGCATTTT.

The chain employs TRBV6-5 and TRBJ2-2; TRBD2 might be the D (6 bases). CDR3 length equals 13 residues. Germline values: CDR1 MNHEY, CDR2 SVGAGI. V shed 7 bases and J shed 9 bases, with 15 bases lying between them. CDR3 sequence (DNA): TGTGCCAGCATGGTGGGGGGAAGGAGGGAGCTGTTTTTT. It codes for CASMVGGRRELFF.

This clone was counted between two and nine times. The chain couples TRBV18 to TRBJ2-3; TRBD2 matches at 9 bases. After removal of 3 bases from V and 4 bases from J, the junction contained 11 bases not matched to a gene. The germline V gene has CDR1 KGHSH and CDR2 LQKENI. The CDR3 runs to 17 residues. CDR3 amino acids: CASSPSVLAGGPDTQYF. The CDR3, as DNA: TGTGCCAGCTCACCCAGTGTTCTGGCGGGAGGGCCAGATACGCAGTATTTT.

The V and J genes are TRBV6-5 and TRBJ2-5, with 7 bases fitting TRBD1. Looked up from germline, CDR1 is MNHEY and CDR2 is SVGAGI. This CDR3 comprises 15 residues. With V trimmed by 9 bases and J by 4 bases, 14 bases remained unmatched. The CDR3 coding sequence is TGTGCCAGTAGAACCGGGACAGTGACACCAGAGACCCAGTACTTC. Its protein product is CASRTGTVTPETQYF.

Only one count was recorded for this clone. V gene TRBV11-2 combines with J gene TRBJ2-7, with 7 bases aligning to TRBD1. CDR3 length: 16 residues. V lost 5 bases to trimming and J lost 0 bases; unmatched junction nucleotides: 10. Germline-derived CDR1 and CDR2 are SGHAT and FQNNGV. CDR3 in DNA: TGTGCCAGCAGCCGCGAAGGGGGCTTCAGCTCCTACGAGCAGTACTTC. Translating it yields CASSREGGFSSYEQYF.

In nucleotides, the CDR3 is TGTGCCAGCACATTACAGGGCTTTTCTTCCTACGAGCAGTACTTC. Amino acid sequence: CASTLQGFSSYEQYF. V usage is TRBV28 and J usage is TRBJ2-7, with TRBD1 as a possible D gene (6 bases). The CDR3 length is 15 residues. CDR1 and CDR2 (germline): MDHEN, SYDVKM. Trimming stripped 7 bases from V and 1 base from J, with 17 bases between.

CDR3 loop: CATAGTPTYEQYF. CDR3 bases: TGTGCCACCGCCGGGACTCCTACCTACGAGCAGTACTTC. The chain combines TRBV12-3 or TRBV12-4 with TRBJ2-7; D might be TRBD2 (6 bases). The CDR3 consists of 13 residues. V dropped 10 bases and J dropped 2 bases, with 15 bases sitting between them.

This chain connects TRBV27 to TRBJ2-3; perhaps TRBD1 as D (5 bases). Trimming shortened V by 3 bases and J by 7 bases, and 14 bases separated the two germline ends. CDR3 length: 14 residues. CDR1 and CDR2 (germline): MNHEY, SMNVEV (reference sequence). The CDR3, as DNA: TGTGCCAGCAGTTTGGGCAGGGATGGATATACGCAGTATTTT. It yields the protein CASSLGRDGYTQYF.

The chain links TRBV9 to TRBJ1-2; unclear D gene. Germline CDR1 and CDR2: SGDLS and YYNGEE. The CDR3 loop spans 12 amino acids. Trimming left V 4 bases short and J 2 bases short, with 6 bases between. The CDR3 nucleotides read TGTGCCAGCAGCTCACAGAACTATGGCTACACCTTC. The encoded protein is CASSSQNYGYTF.

The chain has TRBV25-1 and TRBJ1-4; D remains unclear. CDR3 length equals 12 residues. The V end was cut by 8 bases, the J end by 7 bases, with 11 bases between. Germline V gene data show CDR1 as MGHDK and CDR2 as SYGVNS. The CDR3 here is CASRGRGEKLFF. CDR3 sequence (DNA): TGTGCCAGCCGGGGAAGAGGTGAAAAACTGTTTTTT.

The J gene is TRBJ1-2, the V gene TRBV4-3; 8 positions agree with TRBD1. The CDR3 covers 14 residues. Germline assignment: CDR1 LGHNA and CDR2 YSLEER. With V trimmed by 3 bases and J by 4 bases, 4 bases remained unmatched. As DNA, the CDR3 is TGCGCCAGCAGCCAGGGGGACAGGAGCTATGGCTACACCTTC. Translated, it gives CASSQGDRSYGYTF.

V is TRBV27 and J is TRBJ2-7; TRBD1 matches 8 bases. CDR3 size: 13 residues. The V and J ends lost 10 bases and 7 bases, in that order; junction bases with no gene match: 12. CDR1 and CDR2 from the germline V gene are MNHEY and SMNVEV (reference sequence). This CDR3 is CATWIQGAREQYF. CDR3 nucleotides: TGTGCCACCTGGATCCAGGGGGCGCGGGAGCAGTACTTC.

The chain employs TRBV18 and TRBJ1-3; D is undetermined. Trimming stripped 6 bases from V and 1 base from J, with 13 bases between. Germline-derived CDR1 and CDR2 are KGHSH and LQKENI. This CDR3 region has 15 residues. CDR3 protein: CASSLERASGNTIYF. The CDR3, as DNA: TGTGCCAGCTCCCTCGAGAGGGCGTCTGGAAACACCATATATTTT.

This chain joins TRBV2 and TRBJ1-2; TRBD1 is a possible D gene (5 bases). The CDR3 covers 14 residues. In germline, CDR1 is SNHLY, CDR2 FYNNEI. The ends were cut back, 8 bases at V and 7 bases at J, with 20 bases in the middle. CDR3 region: CASGEGRAGSGYTF. The CDR3 coding sequence is TGTGCCAGCGGAGAGGGGAGGGCAGGAAGTGGCTACACCTTC.

This clone occurred once. This chain links TRBV6-4 with TRBJ1-3, with 7 nucleotides matching TRBD1. This CDR3 has 15 amino acids. Germline values: CDR1 MRHNA, CDR2 SNTAGT. The J segment lost 2 bases and the V segment lost 6 bases, leaving 7 bases of the junction unmatched. CDR3 in DNA: TGTGCCAGCAGCACCTCGACAGGGACTGGAAACACCATATATTTT. Protein product: CASSTSTGTGNTIYF.

V and J are TRBV4-1 and TRBJ2-7, with D perhaps matching TRBD1 (5 bases). The germline V gene encodes CDR1 MGHRA and CDR2 YSYEKL. The CDR3 runs to 15 residues. Trimming left V 1 base short and J 2 bases short, with 12 bases between. This chain's CDR3 is CASSQGYRLTYEQYF. The CDR3 DNA reads as TGCGCCAGCAGCCAAGGGTACAGGTTAACCTACGAGCAGTACTTC.

The V gene is TRBV4-1, the J gene TRBJ1-5; D gene uncertain. The CDR3 contains 13 residues. Germline CDR1 is MGHRA and CDR2 is YSYEKL. V lost 0 bases to trimming and J lost 11 bases, with 11 bases between them. The CDR3 nucleotides are TGCGCCAGCAGCCAAGAGGTGGCCCCGTCCCAGCATTTT. Amino acid sequence: CASSQEVAPSQHF.

This chain connects TRBV19 to TRBJ1-5; weak D call: TRBD1 (5 bases). CDR3 size: 15 residues. Trimming cost V 4 bases and J 1 base, with 11 bases left between them. The V gene's germline CDR1 is LNHDA and CDR2 SQIVND (reference sequence). The CDR3 DNA reads as TGTGCCAGTAGTACCTACCGGGGGAGCAATCAGCCCCAGCATTTT. This sequence encodes CASSTYRGSNQPQHF.